The 7 T cell receptor beta chains in this list originate from one sample, sequenced in a study of cytomegalovirus exposure and HLA in healthy donors. It was with 60 Vbeta and 13 Jbeta primers that the PCR ran. Here immunoSEQ multiplex PCR was the method, and the copy in TCRdb shows in-frame clones only, minus some. The sample includes about 190,000 clones, 87% of them seen just once. Specimen: PBMCs. The receptors stem from a man aged 25 to 45 in good health and CMV-seronegative.

The chain joins TRBV4-2 to TRBJ2-5; TRBD1 is a possible D gene (7 bases). The length of the CDR3 is 18 residues. V dropped 0 bases and J dropped 0 bases, with 17 bases sitting between them. Germline lookup yields CDR1 LGHNA and CDR2 YNFKEQ. This CDR3 is CASSQDSFRGTDQETQYF. The CDR3 nucleotides are TGTGCCAGCAGCCAAGACTCCTTTCGGGGGACAGACCAAGAGACCCAGTACTTC.

This clone was detected only once. The chain couples TRBV5-1 to TRBJ1-6, with 7 bases identical to TRBD1. Germline V gives CDR1 SGHRS, CDR2 YFSETQ. V was pared by 4 bases and J by 0 bases, with 16 bases of the junction left unmatched. The length of the CDR3 is 20 residues. CDR3 in amino acids: CASSPSTGIGGSSYNSPLHF. In nucleotides, the CDR3 is TGCGCCAGCAGCCCCTCGACAGGGATAGGAGGGAGCTCCTATAATTCACCCCTCCACTTT. Supplemented by reference TRBV5-1 and TRBJ1-6, the full variable domain reads KAGVTQTPRYLIKTRGQQVTLSCSPISGHRSVSWYQQTPGQGLQFLFEYFSETQRNKGNFPGRFSGRQFSNSRSEMNVSTLELGDSALYLCASSPSTGIGGSSYNSPLHFGNGTRLTVT.

Only one count was recorded for this clone. This chain connects TRBV21-1 to TRBJ1-1; the table's TRBD1 call for D was not verified on the DNA. TRBV21-1 is termed a pseudogene. The CDR3 consists of 13 residues. As DNA, the CDR3 is TGTGCCAGCACCGGGACAGAGAACACTGAAGCTTTCTTT. Protein: CASTGTENTEAFF.

This clone was seen a single time. The chain combines TRBV19 with TRBJ1-2, with 11 bases fitting TRBD1. Trimming took 5 bases from V and 7 from J; bases not matched to a gene: 9. Germline CDR1 LNHDA, CDR2 SQIVND (reference sequence). The CDR3 is made up of 15 amino acids. CDR3 bases: TGTGCCAGTAGTCCATACCCGGGACAGGGGGTTGGCTACACCTTC. Translating it yields CASSPYPGQGVGYTF.

Concerning this clone itself: A junction end diverges from the germline sequence, so it may reflect a read error. J is TRBJ2-7 and V is TRBV11-2; 9 bases agree with TRBD2. In germline, CDR1 is SGHAT, CDR2 FQNNGV. The CDR3 is 18 amino acids. In DNA form, the CDR3 reads TGTGCCAGCAGCTTAGTGTTAGGCGGGAGGGCCGGGTCCTACGAACAGTACTTC. Its translation is CASSLVLGGRAGSYEQYF. Full variable domain (missing parts from reference TRBV11-2 and TRBJ2-7): EAGVAQSPRYKIIEKRQSVAFWCNPISGHATLYWYQQILGQGPKLLIQFQNNGVVDDSQLPKDRFSAERLKGVDSTLKIQPAKLEDSAVYLCASSLVLGGRAGSYEQYFGPGTRLTVT.

This chain joins TRBV6-5 and TRBJ2-1, with 11 bases that match TRBD1. V was clipped by 5 bases and J by 9 bases; unmatched bases: 9. The CDR3 runs to 15 residues. CDR1 MNHEY and CDR2 SVGAGI come from the germline V gene. The chain's CDR3 is CASSPTGQGAGEQFF. The CDR3 DNA follows: TGTGCCAGCAGTCCCACAGGACAGGGGGCAGGTGAGCAGTTCTTC.

V gene TRBV29-1 combines with J gene TRBJ1-2, with D possibly TRBD1 on 6 matching bases. The length of the CDR3 is 14 residues. Germline loops: CDR1 SQVTM, CDR2 ANQGSEA. V was shortened by 4 bases and J by 1 base, with 13 bases between the two germline ends. In DNA form, the CDR3 reads TGCAGCGTTGTATCAGGGGCGTATAACTATGGCTACACCTTC. Encoded protein: CSVVSGAYNYGYTF.